This is a list of T cell receptor beta chains from one sample in a study of CD8 T cells in ankylosing spondylitis. TCRdb redid the calling of the 5' RACE reads with MiXCR, one entry per CDR3 protein. The table has about 500,000 distinct CDR3 sequences, roughly an eighth seen once; the top ten hold under 7.5%. The sequencing input was blood, either unsorted or a sorted T cell fraction (not recorded which). All receptors come from a male donor with ankylosing spondylitis. CDR3s include the opening cysteine and the closing phenylalanine or tryptophan. Each record gives: D gene, clone size, V gene, J gene, CDR3 protein, CDR3 DNA. A D gene is named only where the DNA matches it firmly. Size is omitted from some rows. Given values are once, few, many or a class for expanded clones.

d_call: -; clone_size: few; v_call: TRBV6-2/TRBV6-3; j_call: TRBJ2-1; cdr3_aa: CASSYSRLNEQFF; cdr3_nt: TGTGCCAGCAGTTACTCCAGACTCAATGAGCAGTTCTTC
d_call: -; clone_size: -; v_call: TRBV13; j_call: TRBJ1-2; cdr3_aa: CASSLRGNALNYGYTF; cdr3_nt: TGTGCCAGCAGCTTAAGGGGAAACGCCCTGAACTATGGCTACACCTTC
d_call: -; clone_size: many; v_call: TRBV20-1; j_call: TRBJ2-1; cdr3_aa: CSARDWASSYNEQFF; cdr3_nt: TGCAGTGCTAGAGATTGGGCTAGCTCCTACAATGAGCAGTTCTTC
d_call: -; clone_size: few; v_call: TRBV18; j_call: TRBJ1-5; cdr3_aa: CASSPSRTGTSNQPQHF; cdr3_nt: TGTGCCAGCTCACCATCTCGGACGGGCACATCCAATCAGCCCCAGCATTTT
d_call: -; clone_size: many; v_call: TRBV24-1; j_call: TRBJ2-3; cdr3_aa: CATSDFAVGGSDTQYF; cdr3_nt: TGTGCCACCAGTGATTTCGCAGTGGGAGGTTCAGATACGCAGTATTTT
d_call: TRBD2; clone_size: many; v_call: TRBV12-3/TRBV12-4; j_call: TRBJ2-1; cdr3_aa: CASSLTSGPYNEQFF; cdr3_nt: TGTGCCAGCAGTCTAACTAGCGGGCCCTACAATGAGCAGTTCTTC
d_call: -; clone_size: -; v_call: TRBV7-9; j_call: TRBJ1-1; cdr3_aa: CASSRMGTSSTEAFF; cdr3_nt: TGTGCCAGCAGCAGAATGGGGACTAGTAGCACTGAAGCTTTCTTT
d_call: -; clone_size: many; v_call: TRBV7-9; j_call: TRBJ2-7; cdr3_aa: CASSSYLGLRIYEQYF; cdr3_nt: TGTGCCAGCAGCTCTTATCTCGGGCTGCGGATATACGAGCAGTACTTC
d_call: TRBD2; clone_size: -; v_call: TRBV5-1; j_call: TRBJ2-5; cdr3_aa: CASSSSGRSGAETQYF; cdr3_nt: TGCGCCAGCAGCTCTAGCGGGAGGTCGGGGGCAGAGACCCAGTACTTC
d_call: TRBD2; clone_size: -; v_call: TRBV5-1; j_call: TRBJ2-3; cdr3_aa: CASSMGLAGSTDTQYF; cdr3_nt: TGCGCCAGCAGCATGGGACTAGCGGGGAGCACAGATACGCAGTATTTT
d_call: -; clone_size: -; v_call: TRBV20-1; j_call: TRBJ2-3; cdr3_aa: CSASGILGSSKRTDTQYF; cdr3_nt: TGCAGTGCCAGTGGAATCCTGGGCTCTTCTAAGCGCACAGATACGCAGTATTTT
d_call: -; clone_size: -; v_call: TRBV20-1; j_call: TRBJ2-5; cdr3_aa: CSATERNQETQYF; cdr3_nt: TGCAGTGCCACTGAGCGGAACCAAGAGACCCAGTACTTC
d_call: TRBD2; clone_size: many; v_call: TRBV24-1; j_call: TRBJ2-1; cdr3_aa: CATSDLTSGLYNEQFF; cdr3_nt: TGTGCCACCAGTGATCTTACTAGCGGGCTTTACAATGAGCAGTTCTTC
d_call: TRBD1; clone_size: -; v_call: TRBV29-1; j_call: TRBJ2-6; cdr3_aa: CSVGTDGANVLTF; cdr3_nt: TGCAGCGTCGGGACAGATGGGGCCAACGTCCTGACTTTC
d_call: TRBD2; clone_size: few; v_call: TRBV15; j_call: TRBJ2-1; cdr3_aa: CATSRLGLAGYEQFF; cdr3_nt: TGTGCCACCAGCAGACTAGGACTAGCGGGGTATGAGCAGTTCTTC
d_call: -; clone_size: -; v_call: TRBV29-1; j_call: TRBJ1-2; cdr3_aa: CSADPGGYTF; cdr3_nt: TGCAGCGCCGACCCGGGGGGCTACACCTTC
d_call: -; clone_size: -; v_call: TRBV10-3; j_call: TRBJ2-2; cdr3_aa: CAINEPGLTDTGELFF; cdr3_nt: TGTGCCATCAATGAGCCGGGCCTTACGGACACCGGGGAGCTGTTTTTT
d_call: -; clone_size: -; v_call: TRBV12-3/TRBV12-4; j_call: TRBJ1-1; cdr3_aa: CASSSPNTRGDTEAFF; cdr3_nt: TGTGCCAGCAGTTCCCCTAACACCAGGGGAGACACTGAAGCTTTCTTT
d_call: -; clone_size: -; v_call: TRBV12-3/TRBV12-4; j_call: TRBJ1-1; cdr3_aa: CASRLTENTEAFF; cdr3_nt: TGTGCCAGCAGACTAACGGAGAACACTGAAGCTTTCTTT
d_call: -; clone_size: many; v_call: TRBV12-3/TRBV12-4; j_call: TRBJ1-2; cdr3_aa: CASSPHDSQGDGYTF; cdr3_nt: TGTGCCAGCAGCCCTCACGACAGTCAGGGAGATGGCTACACCTTC
d_call: TRBD1; clone_size: -; v_call: TRBV6-1; j_call: TRBJ1-2; cdr3_aa: CASSPVGQGMETYGYTF; cdr3_nt: TGTGCCAGCAGCCCCGTGGGACAGGGGATGGAAACCTATGGCTACACCTTC
d_call: -; clone_size: many; v_call: TRBV7-2; j_call: TRBJ2-2; cdr3_aa: CASSKGANTGELFF; cdr3_nt: TGTGCCAGCAGCAAGGGGGCGAACACCGGGGAGCTGTTTTTT
d_call: -; clone_size: few; v_call: TRBV5-1; j_call: TRBJ2-3; cdr3_aa: CASSHSSANTDTQYF; cdr3_nt: TGCGCCAGCAGCCACTCTAGCGCAAACACAGATACGCAGTATTTT
d_call: -; clone_size: -; v_call: TRBV18; j_call: TRBJ2-1; cdr3_aa: CASSPSGLLYNEQFF; cdr3_nt: TGTGCCAGCTCACCATCGGGGCTACTCTACAATGAGCAGTTCTTC
d_call: -; clone_size: many; v_call: TRBV12-3/TRBV12-4; j_call: TRBJ2-2; cdr3_aa: CASSFRGAPNTGELFF; cdr3_nt: TGTGCCAGCAGCTTCCGGGGGGCGCCGAACACCGGGGAGCTGTTTTTT
d_call: TRBD2; clone_size: -; v_call: TRBV2; j_call: TRBJ2-2; cdr3_aa: CASSPGLRDTGELFF; cdr3_nt: TGTGCCAGCAGTCCGGGACTACGGGACACCGGGGAGCTGTTTTTT
d_call: TRBD1; clone_size: few; v_call: TRBV20-1; j_call: TRBJ2-2; cdr3_aa: CSAINRGRTGELFF; cdr3_nt: TGCAGTGCTATTAACAGGGGAAGGACCGGGGAGCTGTTTTTT
d_call: TRBD2; clone_size: -; v_call: TRBV6-2/TRBV6-3; j_call: TRBJ2-2; cdr3_aa: CASSQRTSLTGELFF; cdr3_nt: TGTGCCAGCAGTCAAAGGACTAGTCTCACCGGGGAGCTGTTTTTT
d_call: -; clone_size: -; v_call: TRBV10-3; j_call: TRBJ1-2; cdr3_aa: CAISWSSDGYTF; cdr3_nt: TGTGCCATCTCGTGGAGTAGCGATGGCTACACCTTC
d_call: -; clone_size: -; v_call: TRBV12-3/TRBV12-4; j_call: TRBJ2-1; cdr3_aa: CASSSFFPESEQFF; cdr3_nt: TGTGCCAGCAGCTCGTTTTTTCCAGAGAGTGAGCAGTTCTTC